The source of this TCR beta chain is a study of technical replicates of blood from a handful of donors. Measured with immunoSEQ multiplex PCR; TCRdb has only the in-frame clones, and not every one. Here the sample spans approximately 81,000 clones, more than 80% being singletons. CDR3 size: 11 residues. V was clipped by 5 bases and J by 6 bases, with 7 bases between them. CDR1 and CDR2 from the germline V gene are MGHDK and SYGVNS. Sequenced sample: PBMCs. The J gene is TRBJ2-5, the V gene TRBV25-1; D perhaps matches TRBD2 (6 bases). This clonotype was sampled from a human donor in good health. Some clones in this sample may be carry-over from other donors' samples. The CDR3 sequence: CASSRGKTQYF. CDR3 nucleotide sequence: TGTGCCAGCAGTCGGGGGAAGACCCAGTACTTC.